A selection of T cell receptor beta chains follows, all from one sample in a study of human thymus T cells. Sequencing was performed with immunoSEQ multiplex PCR; in TCRdb, only in-frame clones are kept and a portion is missing. The table shows fewer than 55,000 clones, with 85% to 95% occurring only once. Sequenced: blood. The receptor set was obtained from a boy less than two years old with a congenital heart defect but otherwise immunologically healthy. The CDR3 runs from the conserved cysteine through the conserved F or W. A D gene is named only where the DNA matches it firmly. Size is omitted from some rows. Given values are once, few, many or a class for expanded clones.

J gene,clone size,V gene,D gene,CDR3 DNA,CDR3 protein
TRBJ2-1,NA,TRBV20-1,TRBD2,TGCAGTGCTGCGGGACTAGTTGAATTCTTC,CSAAGLVEFF
TRBJ1-1,NA,TRBV6-8,NA,TGTGCCGCTCAGGAAGCTTTCTTT,CAAQEAFF
TRBJ1-6,few,TRBV19,NA,TGTGCCAGTAGTATTGGTATAGGTTCACCCCTCCACTTT,CASSIGIGSPLHF
TRBJ2-3,NA,TRBV25-1,TRBD2,TGTGCCAGCAGTGAGCGGGGGGGCAGTACGCAGTATTTT,CASSERGGSTQYF
TRBJ2-4,NA,TRBV7-2,TRBD2,TGTGCCAGCAGCTTGAAACCGGGACTAGCGGGGGTTGCCAAAAACATTCAGTACTTC,CASSLKPGLAGVAKNIQYF
TRBJ2-5,NA,TRBV20-1,NA,TGCAGTGCTAGTCCCCCGGGGACCCAGTACTTC,CSASPPGTQYF
TRBJ2-7,once,TRBV4-1,NA,TGCGCCAGCAGCCCCCAGACAGCCTCCTACGAGCAGTACTTC,CASSPQTASYEQYF
TRBJ2-7,NA,TRBV7-2,TRBD2,TGTGCCAGCAGCTTTGGGAGGGGCGAGTACGAGCAGTACTTC,CASSFGRGEYEQYF
TRBJ1-2,NA,TRBV6-1,NA,TGTGCCACGGGACACATCTATGGCTACACCTTC,CATGHIYGYTF
TRBJ2-3,NA,TRBV7-8,TRBD1,TGTGCCAGCAGCTTAGTTCGGACAGGGGTCACGCAGTATTTT,CASSLVRTGVTQYF